This section outlines one TCR beta chain sequence together with its context. Its cognate antigen has yet to be identified. No base quality values were provided; no much bigger clone lies one nucleotide off. This specimen belongs to a study of blood T cell repertoires in COVID-19 (dated by TCRdb to the early 2020s). With regard to the full study: Samples from collaborators originated in the United States, Italy and Spain and spanned both the acute and convalescent phases of COVID-19. The prospective study material was composed of cDNA or gDNA derived from T cells, B-cell-depleted T cells, or PBMCs. The dataset comprised deeply sampled blood TCRbeta repertoires from subjects exposed to, actively infected with, or recovered from COVID-19. A freely available public database, intended as a resource for researchers studying the immune response to SARS-CoV-2, is where the repertoires were released. Samples came from the ongoing ImmuneRACE study (first 160 participants) plus 1,254 subjects from 6 global collaborators. Nearly every sample came with metadata listing a de-identified subject ID, COVID-19 status, age in years and sex. HLA class I and class II types, where available, came from metadata supplied by the sample provider rather than from assay-based typing. The investigation overall reported the following: The quantity of clinical and demographic metadata differed by source and by participant and was supplied without curation.

There are 17 amino acids in the CDR3, from cysteine to phenylalanine inclusive. Of the read, only the CDR3 DNA is kept; its 51 bases are in frame from base 1. The germline V gene supplies CDR1 SNHLY and CDR2 FYNNEI. Germline trimming: 1 base from V, 0 bases from J; junction bases outside gene matches: 6. TCRbeta CDR3 regions were amplified from genomic DNA using the immunoSEQ Assay, a bias-controlled multiplex PCR. In the original analysis: Nucleated cell counts per sample were estimated from amplification of reference gene primers within the assay. Sequence reads were collapsed and filtered to measure the absolute abundance of every unique TCRbeta CDR3 rearrangement. For each sample, productive Simpson clonality was calculated as the square root of Simpson's diversity index across productive rearrangements. TCRdb retrieved this table from immuneACCESS and kept in-frame rearrangements only. Not all clones are present; in checked studies, unresolved V genes account for under half, and no reason is known for the remainder. Clone size and the V and J calls come from that table; the DNA yielded D and trimming. The sample records 150,000 to 200,000 clones, approximately 89% of which are singletons. Around 3.5% of the sample belongs to the ten largest clones.

Whole blood was collected in K2EDTA tubes by collaborating institutions according to the institutions' own protocols. For TCRbeta analysis, collaborator samples were shipped as frozen whole blood, as isolated PBMCs, or as DNA extracted from either sample type. The TCR originated in a man between 65 and 79 years old with acute or convalescent COVID-19. The V gene is TRBV2 and the J gene is TRBJ2-7, and 10 bases in between align with TRBD2. The sequencing input was peripheral blood. The CDR3 amino acid sequence is: CASSEGASGRISYEQYF. The nucleotide sequence reads as follows: TGTGCCAGCAGTGAAGGGGCTAGCGGGAGAATCTCCTACGAGCAGTACTTC. Outside the CDR3, residues come from the reference TRBV2 and TRBJ2-7 proteins, so the full variable domain is: EPEVTQTPSHQVTQMGQEVILRCVPISNHLYFYWYRQILGQKVEFLVSFYNNEISEKSEIFDDQFSVERPDGSNFTLKIRSTKLEDSAMYFCASSEGASGRISYEQYFGPGTRLTVT.